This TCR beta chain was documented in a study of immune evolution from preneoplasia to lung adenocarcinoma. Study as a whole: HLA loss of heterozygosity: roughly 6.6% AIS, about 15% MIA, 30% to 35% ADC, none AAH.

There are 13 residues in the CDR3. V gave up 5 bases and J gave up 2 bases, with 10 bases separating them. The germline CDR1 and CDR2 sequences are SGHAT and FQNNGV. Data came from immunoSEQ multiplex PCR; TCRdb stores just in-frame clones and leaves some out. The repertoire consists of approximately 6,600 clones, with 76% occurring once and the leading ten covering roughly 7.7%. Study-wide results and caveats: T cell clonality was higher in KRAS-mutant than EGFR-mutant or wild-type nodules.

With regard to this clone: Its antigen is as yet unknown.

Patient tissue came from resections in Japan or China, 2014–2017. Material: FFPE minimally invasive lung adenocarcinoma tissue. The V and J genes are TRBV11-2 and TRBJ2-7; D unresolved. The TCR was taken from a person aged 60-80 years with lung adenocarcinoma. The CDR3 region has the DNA TGTGCCAGCAGCCCCCCGGTACCCTACGAGCAGTACTTC. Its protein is CASSPPVPYEQYF.